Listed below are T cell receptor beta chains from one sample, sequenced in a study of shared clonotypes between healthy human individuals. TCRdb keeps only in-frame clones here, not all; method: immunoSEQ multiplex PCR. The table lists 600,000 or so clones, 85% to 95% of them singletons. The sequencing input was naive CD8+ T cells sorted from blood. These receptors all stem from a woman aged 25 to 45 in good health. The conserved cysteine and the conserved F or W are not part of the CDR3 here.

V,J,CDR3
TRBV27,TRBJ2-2,ASRIGQNTGELF
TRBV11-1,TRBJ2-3,ASSQGRITDTQY
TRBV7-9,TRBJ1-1,ASSLGYAGMNTEAF
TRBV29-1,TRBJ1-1,SAEHVNTEAF
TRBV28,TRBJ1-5,ASSLMTGSNQPQH
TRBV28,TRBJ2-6,ASSWVGQSSGANVLT
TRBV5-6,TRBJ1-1,ASSLEGAGTGAYTEAF
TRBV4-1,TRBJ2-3,ASSQDTGDGTDTQY
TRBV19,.,ASSQRDRGYEQY
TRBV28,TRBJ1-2,ASAFSGKHGYT
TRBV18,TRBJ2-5,ASSPPGLQETQY
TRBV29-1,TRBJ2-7,SVTGQGEYYEQY
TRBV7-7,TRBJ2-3,ASSYGGRSTDTQY
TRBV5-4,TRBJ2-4,ASSLGQGKDIQY
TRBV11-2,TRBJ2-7,ASSASGRDLSYEQY
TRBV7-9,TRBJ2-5,ASSLAGGIQETQY
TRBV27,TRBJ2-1,ASSLLAGGKNNEQF
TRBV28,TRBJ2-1,ASGNLEQF
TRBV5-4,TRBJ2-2,ASSMGLAGNTGELF
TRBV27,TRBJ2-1,ASSYTGLYNEQF